This is a list of T cell receptor beta chains from one sample in a study of blood T cell repertoires in COVID-19. Sequencing was performed with immunoSEQ multiplex PCR; in TCRdb, only in-frame clones are kept and a portion is missing. The sample includes 35,000 to 55,000 clones, roughly 84% of them seen just once. Sequenced input: peripheral blood. The source of these receptors is a woman aged 70 to 79 with acute or convalescent COVID-19. Each CDR3 is given with its conserved first and last residue. D genes are given only for firm matches. Not every row has a clone size; where given, it reads once, few, many or a size class.

abundance	d_gene	j_gene	v_gene	CDR3nt	CDR3aa
.	TRBD1	TRBJ1-5	TRBV7-2	TGTGCCAGCGGACTGACAGGGCCGTCTCAGCCCCAGCATTTT	CASGLTGPSQPQHF
once	TRBD2	TRBJ2-1	TRBV27	TGTGCCAGCAGTTTGGGGCTAGCGGCCAGCTCCTACAATGAGCAGTTCTTC	CASSLGLAASSYNEQFF
few	.	TRBJ1-2	TRBV6-1	TGTGCCAGCAGTGAATCAGGGAAGATCTATGGCTACACCTTC	CASSESGKIYGYTF
.	.	TRBJ2-3	TRBV14	TGTGCCAGCAGCCAAGGATCCGGGGTTGATACGCAGTATTTT	CASSQGSGVDTQYF
few	.	TRBJ2-7	TRBV6-6	TGTGCCAGCAGTTACTCCCGCTACGAGCAGTACTTC	CASSYSRYEQYF
.	.	TRBJ2-2	TRBV19	TGTGCCAGCCGCCCAACCGGGAGAAGGATCACCGGGGAGCTGTTTTTT	CASRPTGRRITGELFF
.	.	TRBJ2-2	TRBV25-1	TGTGCCAGCAGTCCCCGGGAGACCGGGGAGCTGTTTTTT	CASSPRETGELFF
once	.	TRBJ1-6	TRBV14	TGTGCCAGCAGCCCAGCCAGGAAAAACTTAAATTCACCCCTCCACTTT	CASSPARKNLNSPLHF
.	TRBD2	TRBJ2-1	TRBV19	TGTGCCAGTAGTATTAGCGGGAGGGCCGGTAATGAGCAGTTCTTC	CASSISGRAGNEQFF
.	.	TRBJ1-3	TRBV25-1	TGTGCCAGCAGAGGAGGGGACACCATATATTTT	CASRGGDTIYF
.	.	TRBJ2-1	TRBV5-1	TGCGCCAGCAGCTTGGACACTAACAATGAGCAGTTCTTC	CASSLDTNNEQFF
.	.	TRBJ1-1	TRBV7-3	TGTGCCAGCAGCCTTGACAGGATGAACACTGAAGCTTTCTTT	CASSLDRMNTEAFF
.	.	TRBJ2-5	TRBV5-5	TGTGCCAGCAGGCGGGGCTTCCAAGAGACCCAGTACTTC	CASRRGFQETQYF
.	TRBD1	TRBJ1-2	TRBV29-1	TGCAGCGTTGAACTCTCGGACGGGGCCTACCAAACAGGGGGCGATGGCTACACCTTC	CSVELSDGAYQTGGDGYTF
.	.	TRBJ2-2	TRBV3-1/TRBV3-2	TGTGCCAGCAGCCAACACCCTAGCACCGGGGAGCTGTTTTTT	CASSQHPSTGELFF
.	TRBD1	TRBJ1-6	TRBV14	TGTGCCAGCAGCCGCTACAGGGGTGGGAATTCACCCCTCCACTTT	CASSRYRGGNSPLHF
.	TRBD2	TRBJ2-7	TRBV20-1	TGCAGTGCTAGTGATCCTCGTAGCGGGAAGATCTACGAGCAGTACTTC	CSASDPRSGKIYEQYF
.	.	TRBJ1-2	TRBV27	TGTGCCAGCAGTTCCTCGACAGGTTACAGGGTAGATGGCTACACCTTC	CASSSSTGYRVDGYTF
.	TRBD2	TRBJ2-1	TRBV7-6	TGTGCCAGCAGCCCGGGACTAGCGGGAGGGCAGAATGAGCAGTTCTTC	CASSPGLAGGQNEQFF
.	.	TRBJ2-7	TRBV27	TGTGCCAGCAGCCCCGCGGGCGGATTACTCGAGCAGTACTTC	CASSPAGGLLEQYF
once	.	TRBJ1-1	TRBV18	TGTGCCAGCTCACCAAGGCAAGGGGCAGACACTGAAGCTTTCTTT	CASSPRQGADTEAFF
.	TRBD2	TRBJ2-2	TRBV6-6	TGTGCCAGCAGTTCTCGGCTAGCGGGAGGAGCCGGGGAGCTGTTTTTT	CASSSRLAGGAGELFF
.	.	TRBJ1-1	TRBV6-6	TGTGCCAGCAGTCTCAATGGGGGCGCCGGCACTGAAGCTTTCTTT	CASSLNGGAGTEAFF
.	.	TRBJ2-7	TRBV2	TGTGCCAGCAGTGAAACTAGGGCCCTAAGGGAGCAGTACTTC	CASSETRALREQYF
.	.	TRBJ2-3	TRBV30	TGTGCCTGGAGGCCCGGGACAGATACGCAGTATTTT	CAWRPGTDTQYF
.	TRBD1	TRBJ1-2	TRBV28	TGTGCCAGCAGTTTGGGACAGGTCTTTGGCTACACCTTC	CASSLGQVFGYTF
.	.	TRBJ2-1	TRBV24-1	TGTGCCACCGGGGGTAAGGACTACCCCTCCAATGAGCAGTTCTTC	CATGGKDYPSNEQFF
.	.	TRBJ1-5	TRBV10-1	TGCGCCACCTCAGAACGGGGCAATCAGCCCCAGCATTTT	CATSERGNQPQHF
.	TRBD1	TRBJ2-5	TRBV6-5	TGTGCCAGCAGCCGACGACAGGGAGTCGGGGAGACCCAGTACTTC	CASSRRQGVGETQYF
.	TRBD1	TRBJ2-7	TRBV6-2/TRBV6-3	TGTGCCAGCAGTTACTCGTTCCCGATTAAACAGGGGTCTGCGATCTACGAGCAGTACTTC	CASSYSFPIKQGSAIYEQYF
.	TRBD1	TRBJ1-2	TRBV6-4	TGTGCCAGCAGTGACTCAGGGACAGCCATCCCGCGGGGCTACACCTTC	CASSDSGTAIPRGYTF
few	.	TRBJ2-7	TRBV30	TGTGCCTGGACCTTGCAGGGCGAATGGGACGAGCAGTACTTC	CAWTLQGEWDEQYF
few	.	TRBJ2-1	TRBV28	TGTGCCAGCAGTTCGACCTCCTTGACTACGGTGGATGAGCAGTTCTTC	CASSSTSLTTVDEQFF
.	.	TRBJ1-5	TRBV27	TGTGCCAGCAGTTTAGATTGTCTTCCCCCTAGCCAGCCCCAGCATTTT	CASSLDCLPPSQPQHF
.	.	TRBJ2-5	TRBV6-5	TGTGCCAGCAGTTACCCACAGGGCCCGGGGGAGACCCAGTACTTC	CASSYPQGPGETQYF
.	.	TRBJ2-5	TRBV21-1	TGTGCCAGCAGCCCCCAAGGCCCCGCGGGACTAGCGGGAGAGGAGACCCAGTACTTC	CASSPQGPAGLAGEETQYF
.	.	TRBJ1-5	TRBV6-1	TGTGCCAGTGTTCGTGAGGGTCAGCCCCAGCATTTT	CASVREGQPQHF
.	TRBD2	TRBJ2-1	TRBV7-8	TGTGCCAGCAGAGTGGGGGAGGGTTACAATGAGCAGTTCTTC	CASRVGEGYNEQFF
.	.	TRBJ2-5	TRBV30	TGTGCCTGGGCTAGACAGAAGGAGACCCAGTACTTC	CAWARQKETQYF
.	.	TRBJ2-2	TRBV9	TGTGCCAGCAGCGCTAGCCCAATGACCGGGGAGCTGTTTTTT	CASSASPMTGELFF
.	TRBD2	TRBJ2-7	TRBV5-4	TGTGCCAGCAGCTCTAGGACTAGCGGAACCTACGAGCAGTACTTC	CASSSRTSGTYEQYF
.	.	TRBJ2-1	TRBV11-3	TGTGCCAGCAGTAGGAGTCCGCTAGCGACCTACAATGAGCAGTTCTTC	CASSRSPLATYNEQFF
.	TRBD1	TRBJ2-2	TRBV5-1	TGCGCCAGCAGCCCAGGGACAGGGCACACCGGGGAGCTGTTTTTT	CASSPGTGHTGELFF
.	TRBD2	TRBJ2-1	TRBV27	TGTGCCAGTAGCCCGGGACTAGCGGGAGTAGTGACCTACAATGAGCAGTTCTTC	CASSPGLAGVVTYNEQFF
few	TRBD1	TRBJ1-1	TRBV5-1	TGCGCCAGCAGCCTGGGGACAGGGGGGGTGAACACTGAAGCTTTCTTT	CASSLGTGGVNTEAFF
.	TRBD1	TRBJ1-2	TRBV6-5	TGTGCCAGCAGTTACGGGACAGGGACAAGCTACACCTTC	CASSYGTGTSYTF
.	.	TRBJ1-5	TRBV6-6	TGTGCCAGCAGTTCCCCTGGGCAGGGGAGTTATCAGCCCCAGCATTTT	CASSSPGQGSYQPQHF
.	TRBD1	TRBJ2-7	TRBV5-6	TGTGCCAGCAGCTCGGACAGGGCAGCTTACGAGCAGTACTTC	CASSSDRAAYEQYF